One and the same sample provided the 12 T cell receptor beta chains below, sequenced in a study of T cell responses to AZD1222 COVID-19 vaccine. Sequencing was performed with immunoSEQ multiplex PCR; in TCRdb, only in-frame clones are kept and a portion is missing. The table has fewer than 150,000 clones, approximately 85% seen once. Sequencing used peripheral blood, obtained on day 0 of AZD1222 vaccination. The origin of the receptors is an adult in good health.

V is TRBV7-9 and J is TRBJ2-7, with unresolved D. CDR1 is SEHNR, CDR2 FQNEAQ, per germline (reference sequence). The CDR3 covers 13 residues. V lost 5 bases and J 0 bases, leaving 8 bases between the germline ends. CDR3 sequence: CASSIDISYEQYF. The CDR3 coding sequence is TGTGCCAGCAGCATAGACATCTCCTACGAGCAGTACTTC. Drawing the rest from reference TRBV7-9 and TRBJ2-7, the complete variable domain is DTGVSQNPRHKITKRGQNVTFRCDPISEHNRLYWYRQTLGQGPEFLTYFQNEAQLEKSRLLSDRFSAERPKGSFSTLEIQRTEQGDSAMYLCASSIDISYEQYFGPGTRLTVT.

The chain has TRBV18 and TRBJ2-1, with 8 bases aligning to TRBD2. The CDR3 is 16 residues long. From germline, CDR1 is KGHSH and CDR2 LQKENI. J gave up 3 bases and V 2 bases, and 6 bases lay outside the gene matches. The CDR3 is CASSPGVAGNYNEQFF. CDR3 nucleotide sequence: TGTGCCAGCTCACCAGGAGTAGCGGGGAACTACAATGAGCAGTTCTTC.

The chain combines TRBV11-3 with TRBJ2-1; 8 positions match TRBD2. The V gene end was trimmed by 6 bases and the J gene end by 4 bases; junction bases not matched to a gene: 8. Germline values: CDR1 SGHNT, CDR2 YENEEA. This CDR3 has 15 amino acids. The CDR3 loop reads CASSSAGGSYNEQFF. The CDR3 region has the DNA TGTGCCAGCAGTTCGGCGGGGGGCAGTTACAATGAGCAGTTCTTC.

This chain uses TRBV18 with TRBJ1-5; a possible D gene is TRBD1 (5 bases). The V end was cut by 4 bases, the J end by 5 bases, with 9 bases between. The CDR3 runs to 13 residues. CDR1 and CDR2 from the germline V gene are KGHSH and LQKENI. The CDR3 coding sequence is TGTGCCAGCTCACGGACACCTGATCAGCCCCAGCATTTT. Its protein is CASSRTPDQPQHF.

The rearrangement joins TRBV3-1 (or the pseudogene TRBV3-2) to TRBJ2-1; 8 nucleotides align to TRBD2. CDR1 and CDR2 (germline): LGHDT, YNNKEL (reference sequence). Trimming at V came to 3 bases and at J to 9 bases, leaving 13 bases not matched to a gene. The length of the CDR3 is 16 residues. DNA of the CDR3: TGTGCCAGCAGCCAGGGTTACGGGGGGGCCGGAGTTGAGCAGTTCTTC. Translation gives CASSQGYGGAGVEQFF.

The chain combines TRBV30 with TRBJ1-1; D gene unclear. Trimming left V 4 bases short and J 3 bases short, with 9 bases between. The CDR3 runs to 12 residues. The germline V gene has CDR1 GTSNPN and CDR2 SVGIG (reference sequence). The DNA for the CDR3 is TGTGCCTGGATACGGTGGGACACTGAAGCTTTCTTT. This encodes CAWIRWDTEAFF.

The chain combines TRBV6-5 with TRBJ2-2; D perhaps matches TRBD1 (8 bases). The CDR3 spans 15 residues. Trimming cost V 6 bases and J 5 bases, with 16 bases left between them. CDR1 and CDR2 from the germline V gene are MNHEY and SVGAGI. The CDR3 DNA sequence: TGTGCCAGCAGCCTAGACAGGGGAGGGACCGGGGAGCTGTTTTTT. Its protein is CASSLDRGGTGELFF.

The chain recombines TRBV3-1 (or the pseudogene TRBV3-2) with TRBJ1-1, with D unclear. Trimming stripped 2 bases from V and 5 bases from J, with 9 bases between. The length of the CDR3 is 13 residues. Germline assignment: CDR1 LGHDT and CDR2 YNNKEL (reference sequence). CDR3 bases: TGTGCCAGCAGCCAAATCCGCGGTACTGAAGCTTTCTTT. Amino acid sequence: CASSQIRGTEAFF.

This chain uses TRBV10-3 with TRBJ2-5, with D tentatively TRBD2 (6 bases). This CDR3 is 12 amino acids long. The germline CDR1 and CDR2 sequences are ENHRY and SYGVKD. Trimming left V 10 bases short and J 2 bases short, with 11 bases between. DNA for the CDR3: TGTGCCACTATGGGGGGTCAAGAGACCCAGTACTTC. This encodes CATMGGQETQYF.

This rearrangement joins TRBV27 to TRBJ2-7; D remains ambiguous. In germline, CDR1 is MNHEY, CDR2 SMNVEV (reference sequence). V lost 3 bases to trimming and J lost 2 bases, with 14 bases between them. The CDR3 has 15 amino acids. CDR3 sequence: CASSFTVPITYEQYF. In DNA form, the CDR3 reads TGTGCCAGCAGTTTTACCGTCCCCATAACCTACGAGCAGTACTTC.

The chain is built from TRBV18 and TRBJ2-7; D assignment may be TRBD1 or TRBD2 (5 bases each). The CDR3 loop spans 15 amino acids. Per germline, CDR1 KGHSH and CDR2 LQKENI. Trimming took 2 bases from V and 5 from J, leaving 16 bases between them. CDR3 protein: CASSPGDGGPNEQYF. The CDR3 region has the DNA TGTGCCAGCTCACCAGGGGACGGAGGACCGAACGAGCAGTACTTC.

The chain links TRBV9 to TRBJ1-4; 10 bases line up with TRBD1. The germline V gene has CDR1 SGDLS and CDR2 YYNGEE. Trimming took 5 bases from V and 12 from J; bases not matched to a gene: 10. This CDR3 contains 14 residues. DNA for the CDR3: TGTGCCAGCAGTTCCGGACAGGGGGGGCGGGAACTGTTTTTT. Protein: CASSSGQGGRELFF.